The clone carrying this TCR beta chain appeared a few times. What it recognizes is unknown. TCR alpha and TCR beta cDNA libraries carrying sample barcodes and UMIs were produced by 5'RACE using constant-segment primers. MiXCR, run by TCRdb on the 5' RACE reads, gives a single entry per CDR3 protein. The sample shows 300,000 to 400,000 distinct CDR3 sequences, approximately 16% of them seen only once. The CDR3 has 14 residues. Germline V gives CDR1 DFQATT, CDR2 SNEGSKA (reference sequence). The J segment lost 3 bases and the V segment lost 5 bases, leaving 6 bases of the junction unmatched. These data originate in a study of T-cell memory formation after mild COVID-19. Study-level points and caveats: Contracting CD8+ clones were enriched in EMRA, CD4+ mainly in CM and EM. Day 15 to 85 contracting clones showed balanced CD4/CD8; day 15 to 37 expanders favored CD4+. Pre-infection memory carried some responding clones, suggesting that cross-reactive memory joined.

The sequencing sample was made of PBMCs or a T cell subset sorted from them (not recorded which). The rearrangement links TRBV20-1 to TRBJ1-1; TRBD1 matches 10 bases. This TCR was recovered from a man between 18 and 35 years old who had mild COVID-19 (a few samples of this study predate the infection). Cell type and time point are not known. The CDR3 protein is CSARTDRGHTEAFF. CDR3 DNA sequence: TGCAGTGCTCGGACTGACAGGGGGCACACTGAAGCTTTCTTT.